These 18 T cell receptor beta chains were sequenced from one sample in a study of blood T cells in healthy people across ages. Alongside a J-beta primer mix, a sample-barcoded 5' primer served in a second PCR lasting roughly 6 to 11 cycles. Via MiXCR, TCRdb re-called the 5' RACE reads, giving one row per CDR3 protein. The top ten hold 15% to 20% of the sample, which has over a million distinct CDR3 sequences, 35% to 50% seen once. Source material: blood. All receptors come from a woman aged 55 to 70 in good health.

The chain employs TRBV29-1 and TRBJ2-1; D ambiguous. The J call is in doubt because the DNA end fits TRBJ2-7 better. The CDR3 extends over 13 amino acids. Germline lookup yields CDR1 SQVTM and CDR2 ANQGSEA. CDR3 in DNA: TGCAGCGTTGTGGCCCCGAGCCCTCCGGAGCAGTACTTC. It translates to CSVVAPSPPEQYF.

Points on this clonotype: The CDR3 ends on some other residue instead of the conserved phenylalanine or tryptophan, so this is likely a read error. The chain links TRBV3-1 to TRBJ2-6; D gene uncertain. The V gene lost 4 bases and the J gene lost 0 bases, with 7 bases spanning the gap. This CDR3 has 15 residues. Germline CDR1 is LGHDT and CDR2 is YNNKEL (reference sequence). CDR3 DNA sequence: TGTGCCAGCAGCCGCAGCTTCTCTGGGGCCAACGTCCTGACTCTC. It codes for CASSRSFSGANVLTL.

The chain joins TRBV28 to TRBJ1-3; TRBD1 aligns across 8 bases. CDR3 size: 14 residues. The junction had 6 bases not matched to a gene; V was cut back by 5 bases and J by 6 bases. Germline CDR1 reads MDHEN; CDR2 reads SYDVKM. The CDR3 is CASSGTGRENTIYF. CDR3 nucleotide sequence: TGTGCCAGCAGTGGGACAGGCCGGGAAAACACCATATATTTT.

This clonotype was detected many times. The chain couples TRBV29-1 to TRBJ2-3; 12 nucleotides line up with TRBD2. Per germline, CDR1 SQVTM and CDR2 ANQGSEA. Trimming took 7 bases from V and 4 from J; bases not matched to a gene: 6. The CDR3 totals 14 residues. The CDR3 sequence: CSATSGSRADTQYF. The CDR3 DNA is TGCAGCGCGACTAGCGGGAGTAGGGCAGATACGCAGTATTTT.

This clonotype was observed a few times. The rearrangement joins TRBV6-2 or TRBV6-3 to TRBJ1-5, with no clear D. Germline V lookup: CDR1 MNHEY, CDR2 SVGEGT. The CDR3 runs 18 residues. V was pared by 5 bases and J by 0 bases, with 20 bases between. The DNA of the CDR3 is TGTGCCAGCAGTCCCCGCCCCGCGTTGTCCGATAGCAATCAGCCCCAGCATTTT. It translates to CASSPRPALSDSNQPQHF.

The chain combines TRBV6-6 with TRBJ2-1, with D perhaps matching TRBD2 (6 bases). The CDR3 runs 12 residues. V lost 6 bases to trimming and J lost 15 bases, with 18 bases between them. The germline gives CDR1 MNHNY, CDR2 SVGAGI (reference sequence). This CDR3 reads CASSPGLLSPFF. The CDR3 coding sequence is TGTGCCAGCAGCCCGGGACTTCTCTCGCCGTTCTTC.

V is TRBV20-1 and J is TRBJ2-2; D tentatively fits TRBD1 or TRBD2 (5 bases each). V was cut by 5 bases and J by 0 bases, with 13 bases left in between. CDR3 length: 15 amino acids. CDR1 is DFQATT and CDR2 is SNEGSKA in the germline V gene (reference sequence). CDR3 region: CSALGTETNTGELFF. CDR3 in DNA: TGCAGTGCTTTGGGGACCGAAACGAACACCGGGGAGCTGTTTTTT.

This clonotype was detected a few times. The chain links TRBV20-1 to TRBJ2-7; 11 bases are a match to TRBD2. Germline CDR1 and CDR2: DFQATT and SNEGSKA (reference sequence). CDR3 size: 14 residues. V gave up 0 bases and J gave up 4 bases; unmatched junction bases: 2. The CDR3 protein is CSARDTSGRYEQYF. The CDR3 DNA follows: TGCAGTGCTAGAGATACTAGCGGGAGATACGAGCAGTACTTC.

In DNA form, the CDR3 reads TGTGCCAGCAGCATCGGGACAGGGAGTACCAACTATGGCTACACCTTC. Translating gives CASSIGTGSTNYGYTF. The chain has TRBV7-9 and TRBJ1-2; 9 nucleotides match TRBD1. The germline V gene encodes CDR1 SEHNR and CDR2 FQNEAQ (reference sequence). J was trimmed by 2 bases and V by 5 bases; bases with no gene match: 9. CDR3 length: 16 residues. Supplemented by reference TRBV7-9 and TRBJ1-2, the full variable domain reads DTGVSQNPRHKITKRGQNVTFRCDPISEHNRLYWYRQTLGQGPEFLTYFQNEAQLEKSRLLSDRFSAERPKGSFSTLEIQRTEQGDSAMYLCASSIGTGSTNYGYTFGSGTRLTVV.

The CDR3 loop is CASSDGTGRNSPLHF. The CDR3 DNA sequence: TGTGCCAGCAGCGACGGGACAGGGAGAAATTCACCCCTCCACTTT. This rearrangement joins TRBV9 to TRBJ1-6, with TRBD1 identical over 9 bases. The CDR3 extends over 15 amino acids. V lost 3 bases to trimming and J lost 7 bases; unmatched junction nucleotides: 5. The V gene's germline CDR1 is SGDLS and CDR2 YYNGEE.

This chain joins TRBV5-1 and TRBJ2-7, with 7 bases that match TRBD2. This CDR3 region has 15 residues. Germline V CDR1 and CDR2: SGHRS, YFSETQ. The ends lost 2 bases at V and 4 bases at J; junction bases unmatched: 9. The CDR3 sequence is CASSLVSSGEYEQYF. The CDR3 DNA reads as TGCGCCAGCAGCTTAGTATCTAGCGGAGAATACGAGCAGTACTTC.

This clonotype was detected only a few times. The rearrangement joins TRBV18 to TRBJ1-2; tentative D call: TRBD1 (5 bases). Germline CDR1 is KGHSH and CDR2 is LQKENI. The V end lost 3 bases, the J end lost 8 bases, and 19 bases lay between the germline ends. The CDR3 runs 15 residues. CDR3 sequence reads: CASSPPGPLVGGYTF. The CDR3 DNA sequence: TGTGCCAGCTCACCTCCGGGACCGTTGGTCGGGGGCTACACCTTC. Variable domain in full (rest from reference TRBV18 and TRBJ1-2): NAGVMQNPRHLVRRRGQEARLRCSPMKGHSHVYWYRQLPEEGLKFMVYLQKENIIDESGMPKERFSAEFPKEGPSILRIQQVVRGDSAAYFCASSPPGPLVGGYTFGSGTRLTVV.

A word on this clonotype: Since a much larger clone is just one base distant, this may be a read error. The chain couples TRBV29-1 to TRBJ2-7; 10 nucleotides line up with TRBD1. Germline V gives CDR1 SQVTM, CDR2 ANQGSEA. The CDR3 runs 13 residues. The CDR3: CGVARQGAYEQYF. As DNA, the CDR3 is TGCGGCGTCGCAAGACAGGGGGCTTACGAGCAGTACTTC.

DNA of the CDR3: TGTGCCAGCAGCCCCCTACCCGTCAATGAGCAGTTCTTC. This gives the protein CASSPLPVNEQFF. The genes are TRBV7-8 and TRBJ2-1; D is undetermined. V lost 5 bases to trimming and J lost 6 bases, with 11 bases between them. CDR1 and CDR2 from the germline V gene are SGHVS and FQNEAQ. The CDR3 runs 13 residues.

This clonotype was seen a few times. The genes are TRBV7-2 and TRBJ2-7; tentative D call: TRBD2 (5 bases). This CDR3 has 15 residues. The V gene's germline CDR1 is SGHTA and CDR2 FQGNSA. V lost 3 bases and J lost 5, with 17 bases in between. The CDR3 protein is CASSFGHSRVHEQYF. The CDR3 DNA reads TGTGCCAGCAGCTTTGGTCATTCGAGGGTCCACGAGCAGTACTTC.

This clonotype came up many times. The CDR3 spells CSAGGLAKNIQYF. In nucleotides, the CDR3 is TGCAGCGCAGGGGGCTTAGCCAAAAACATTCAGTACTTC. V gene TRBV29-1 combines with J gene TRBJ2-4; 8 bases align to TRBD1. The ends lost 7 bases at V and 0 bases at J; junction bases unmatched: 2. This CDR3 has 13 amino acids. Per germline, CDR1 SQVTM and CDR2 ANQGSEA.

Note on this clonotype: One junction end disagrees with the germline gene, perhaps due to a read error. The chain combines TRBV29-1 with TRBJ1-1, with unresolved D. Per germline, CDR1 SQVTM and CDR2 ANQGSEA. CDR3 length: 13 residues. CDR3 nucleotide sequence: TGCAGCGGAGATCAAATGGGGAACACCGAAGCTTTCTTT. Its translation: CSGDQMGNTEAFF.

A few counts support this clonotype. The chain employs TRBV5-1 and TRBJ2-3, with D possibly TRBD2 on 5 matching bases. The CDR3 sequence is 17 residues long. The V gene's germline CDR1 is SGHRS and CDR2 YFSETQ. Trimming left V 0 bases short and J 1 base short, with 15 bases between. CDR3 bases: TGCGCCAGCAGCTTGGAGATTAGAGGGAGTGGCACAGATACGCAGTATTTT. Translating gives CASSLEIRGSGTDTQYF.